In this sample, the clone carrying this T cell receptor (beta chain) turned up once. The CDR3 consists of 16 residues. Per the germline V gene, CDR1 is SGHNT and CDR2 is YYREEE (reference sequence). V trimming: 4 bases; J trimming: 5 bases; junction bases outside the gene matches: 12. The sample belongs to a study of cytomegalovirus exposure and HLA in healthy donors. In the PCR, 60 Vbeta and 13 Jbeta primers were used. Measured with immunoSEQ multiplex PCR; TCRdb has only the in-frame clones, and not every one. The data show approximately 200,000 clones, about 77% seen once. The sample comprised PBMCs. The receptor's source is a woman aged 25-40 years in good health and CMV-seropositive. The chain has TRBV5-4 and TRBJ1-1; 9 nucleotides line up with TRBD1. This CDR3 is CASSPGDRVAVTEAFF. The CDR3 DNA reads TGTGCCAGCAGCCCTGGGGACAGGGTGGCGGTGACTGAAGCTTTCTTT.